This paragraph reports one T cell receptor beta chain. Antigen: not known. Deletions cut 4 bases from V and 4 bases from J, with 22 bases between. This CDR3 spans 17 amino acids. CDR1 is KGHSH, CDR2 LQKENI, per germline. This entry is derived from a study of T cell responses to AZD1222 COVID-19 vaccine. Study information: Pooled samples include second doses given at about 4 or 12 weeks.

Using immunoSEQ multiplex PCR, the repertoire was profiled, and TCRdb retains in-frame clones only, with some absent. Among roughly 93,000 clones listed, 80% to 90% were seen once. General observations from the study: Spike-specific TCR repertoires showed rising breadth and depth after two AZD1222 doses. A mostly white British donor set with more females was recruited, and clonal diversity was possibly underestimated. Of spike-specific TCRs, nearly half reportedly target regions left unmutated in variants.

The sequence derives from an adult in good health. Sequenced here: peripheral blood, sampled on day 0 of AZD1222 vaccination. This chain uses TRBV18 with TRBJ1-1; TRBD1 is a possible D gene (5 bases). Here the CDR3 DNA reads TGTGCCAGCTCACGATCCGGGACCCCGAGGCCGGTCACTGAAGCTTTCTTT. Translating it yields CASSRSGTPRPVTEAFF.